This T cell receptor beta chain was found in a study of PD-L1 blockade in urothelial cancer. Study-wide background: Between 0 and 3 chemotherapy regimens preceded treatment for each patient. A median of about 140,000 T cells was found in the blood samples.

The CDR3 extends over 14 amino acids. Germline V CDR1 and CDR2: KGHSH, LQKENI. V lost 5 bases to trimming and J lost 2 bases, with 12 bases between them. Clones were sequenced by immunoSEQ multiplex PCR, and TCRdb holds only the in-frame ones, with some missing. The top ten hold approximately 7.6% of the sample, which has some 49,000 clones, roughly 85% seen once. This clone appeared a few times. The clonotype comes from a man aged 60 to 69 with urothelial cancer. The gene calls are TRBV18 and TRBJ1-1, with a tentative D call TRBD1 (5 bases). Sequences were derived from PBMCs, sampled around atezolizumab (anti-PD-L1) treatment. The CDR3 coding sequence is TGTGCCAGCTCATCGACAGTGGGAAACACTGAAGCTTTCTTT. It encodes CASSSTVGNTEAFF.